Given below is one T cell receptor (beta chain) in context. TCRdb's copy holds only in-frame clones and misses some; the assay was immunoSEQ multiplex PCR. Of fewer than 25,000 clones listed, roughly 92% are singletons. Germline CDR1 is SEHNR and CDR2 is FQNEAQ (reference sequence). There are 13 residues in the CDR3. V was pared by 5 bases and J by 7 bases, with 9 bases between. The sample originates from a study of brain T cells in children with intractable seizures. J is TRBJ1-6 and V is TRBV7-9; D is unclear. Sequenced here: peripheral blood, sampled at surgery. The clonotype was recovered from a boy aged 5-17 years with focal cortical dysplasia and intractable seizures. The CDR3 nucleotides are TGTGCCAGCAGCAACCCAAGGAATTCACCCCTCCACTTT. Protein: CASSNPRNSPLHF.